One and the same sample provided the 3 T cell receptor beta chains below, sequenced in a study of blood T cell repertoires in COVID-19. Method: immunoSEQ multiplex PCR; TCRdb's copy keeps in-frame clones and lacks some. The data show almost 25,000 clones, with roughly four fifths seen just once and 2% to 2.5% held by the top ten. Sequencing used peripheral blood. The receptor set was obtained from a woman between 70 and 85 years old with COVID-19, enrolled during active disease.

The gene calls are TRBV7-9 and TRBJ1-2, with 8 bases matching TRBD1. CDR1 SEHNR and CDR2 FQNEAQ come from the germline V gene (reference sequence). The ends lost 8 bases at V and 7 bases at J; junction bases unmatched: 9. CDR3 size: 13 residues. The CDR3 coding sequence is TGTGCCAGCCTAGGCCAGGGGGCCGCTGGCTACACCTTC. Translated: CASLGQGAAGYTF.

The chain has TRBV7-9 and TRBJ2-7; no reliable D call. Germline CDR1 reads SEHNR; CDR2 reads FQNEAQ (reference sequence). The CDR3 totals 11 residues. V lost 4 bases, J lost 6 bases, and 7 bases lay in between. The CDR3 region has the DNA TGTGCCAGCAGCTATACCAGCGAGCAGTACTTC. Translated, it gives CASSYTSEQYF.

This clone was seen a single time. V gene TRBV5-1 combines with J gene TRBJ1-1; D is possibly TRBD1 (6 bases). Trimming stripped 4 bases from V and 4 bases from J, with 14 bases between. This CDR3 contains 14 residues. The germline V gene encodes CDR1 SGHRS and CDR2 YFSETQ. The CDR3 DNA follows: TGCGCCAGCAGCCCGGCCGGGGGGCTCACTGAAGCTTTCTTT. Translation: CASSPAGGLTEAFF.